This TCR beta chain was documented in a study of blood T cell repertoires in COVID-19. About the research overall: Material from acute and convalescent COVID-19 was sourced from the United States, Italy and Spain. T cells, B-cell-depleted T cells, or PBMCs supplied cDNA or gDNA.

Authors' processing steps: Amplification from reference gene primers served as the basis for estimated nucleated cell counts. Measured with immunoSEQ multiplex PCR; TCRdb has only the in-frame clones, and not every one. V, J and clone size are those of that table, while D and trimming were read from the DNA. Among about 120,000 clones, about 80% were seen once, and the ten largest hold about 4%. V dropped 5 bases and J dropped 5 bases, with 13 bases sitting between them. CDR1 SEHNR and CDR2 FQNEAQ come from the germline V gene (reference sequence). CDR3 size: 15 residues. The sample holds a few counts of this clone.

The sequence came from a woman of 80 years or more with acute or convalescent COVID-19. Sequencing was performed on peripheral blood. The chain carries TRBV7-9 and TRBJ1-6; D unclear. CDR3 region: CASSPLRSNNSPLHF. The CDR3 DNA reads TGTGCCAGCAGCCCCCTGCGGAGCAATAATTCACCCCTCCACTTT.